The T cell receptor beta chain described here comes from a study of T cells after yellow fever vaccination. V lost 3 bases to trimming and J lost 0 bases, with 16 bases between them. The CDR3 runs 16 residues. Germline-derived CDR1 and CDR2 are SGHRS and YFSETQ. General study results and limits: The appearance of a small share of clonotypes in both CD4 and CD8 compartments was observed. On re-exposure, the response was weaker but peaked faster, at day 5 versus 15.

This clonotype was recorded a few times. Its specificity is unknown. A universal primer site and UMIs were added as TCR cDNA was made by 5'RACE template switching. Each CDR3 protein gets one entry after TCRdb re-called the 5' RACE reads with MiXCR. This table holds approximately 600,000 distinct CDR3 sequences, around an eighth found once. This receptor was identified in a man aged 25-40 years who received the YFV17D yellow fever vaccine. The source was PBMCs, collected on the day of the yellow fever booster vaccination. The chain employs TRBV5-1 and TRBJ2-7, with D possibly matching TRBD2 (6 bases). The CDR3 region has the DNA TGCGCCAGCAGCTCGGGGCGGGACTCCAGCTCCTACGAGCAGTACTTC. Translation gives CASSSGRDSSSYEQYF.